This T cell receptor (beta chain) was observed in a study of blood T cell repertoires in COVID-19. Turning to the study itself: The analysed material was cDNA or gDNA that came from T cells, B-cell-depleted T cells, or PBMCs.

Original processing methods: By means of reference gene primer amplification, nucleated cell counts were estimated. Sequencing used immunoSEQ multiplex PCR; TCRdb keeps in-frame clones, though not all of them. The V and J calls and clone size come from that table; D and trimming were worked out from the DNA. Of about 240,000 clones in the sample, about nine tenths were seen once. The sequenced sample consisted of peripheral blood. The receptor comes from a man aged 55 to 70 who had recovered from COVID-19.

DNA of the CDR3: TGTGCCAGCAGCGTAGTGGCCTACACCGGGGAGCTGTTTTTT. Amino acids: CASSVVAYTGELFF. The rearrangement uses TRBV9 and TRBJ2-2; the D is unclear. CDR1 is SGDLS, CDR2 YYNGEE, per germline. This CDR3 has 14 amino acids. V lost 0 bases, J lost 3 bases, and 6 bases lay in between.